This TCR beta chain was identified in a study of cytomegalovirus exposure and HLA in healthy donors. A multiplex PCR was run with 60 Vbeta primers and 13 Jbeta primers. Sequencing was performed with immunoSEQ multiplex PCR; in TCRdb, only in-frame clones are kept and a portion is missing. The table includes over 100,000 clones, approximately 80% detected once. V gave up 8 bases and J gave up 1 base, with 16 bases separating them. The CDR3 contains 15 residues. Germline V gene sequence: CDR1 MDHEN, CDR2 SYDVKM. The sample consisted of PBMCs. The genes are TRBV28 and TRBJ2-3; possible D gene TRBD1, 6 bases. The source of this sequence is a male donor in good health and CMV-seropositive. The CDR3 loop is CASGSLGAGTDTQYF. The CDR3 nucleotides read TGTGCCAGCGGTTCTCTGGGGGCCGGCACAGATACGCAGTATTTT.